The next 14 T cell receptor beta chains were all read from a single sample in a study of blood T cell repertoires in COVID-19. Produced via immunoSEQ multiplex PCR; TCRdb's table is partial and in-frame only. The data show 250,000 to 350,000 clones, 80% to 90% seen once. Sequenced: peripheral blood. The receptors originated from a woman aged 65 to 85 with COVID-19, enrolled during active disease.

The gene calls are TRBV27 and TRBJ1-2, with 7 positions matching TRBD1. Germline CDR1 MNHEY, CDR2 SMNVEV (reference sequence). J was trimmed by 8 bases and V by 5 bases; bases with no gene match: 11. CDR3 length: 14 residues. The CDR3 protein is CASSQTGVSRGYTF. The CDR3 nucleotides are TGTGCCAGCAGTCAAACAGGGGTGAGCCGGGGCTACACCTTC.

The J gene is TRBJ1-4, the V gene TRBV4-3; D is ambiguous. The germline CDR1 and CDR2 sequences are LGHNA and YSLEER. The length of the CDR3 is 15 residues. With 0 bases removed from V and 0 bases from J, the gap between germline ends came to 5 bases. Here the CDR3 DNA reads TGCGCCAGCAGCCAAGATCTAGCAACTAATGAAAAACTGTTTTTT. Residues: CASSQDLATNEKLFF.

The chain links TRBV4-2 to TRBJ2-3; TRBD2 matches 14 bases. V gave up 4 bases and J gave up 3 bases; unmatched junction bases: 6. CDR1 LGHNA and CDR2 YNFKEQ come from the germline V gene. This CDR3 has 17 amino acids. This CDR3 reads CASSPRLAGGETDTQYF. The CDR3 bases are TGTGCCAGCAGCCCCCGACTAGCGGGGGGGGAAACAGATACGCAGTATTTT.

The chain carries TRBV28 and TRBJ1-6, with D uncertain. Germline loops: CDR1 MDHEN, CDR2 SYDVKM. Trimming removed 2 bases at V and 8 bases at J, with 4 bases between. The CDR3 contains 12 residues. The CDR3 spells CASSLEDSPLHF. The CDR3 DNA reads as TGTGCCAGCAGTTTAGAGGATTCACCCCTCCACTTT.

This chain uses TRBV10-3 with TRBJ1-6; TRBD1 agrees at 8 bases. CDR1 is ENHRY and CDR2 is SYGVKD in the germline V gene. The V segment lost 4 bases and the J segment 4 bases; nucleotides outside the gene matches: 3. This CDR3 comprises 15 residues. The CDR3 nucleotides read TGTGCCATCAGTGGGACAGGGACGTATAATTCACCCCTCCACTTT. Protein product: CAISGTGTYNSPLHF.

V usage is TRBV2 and J usage is TRBJ1-1; D unclear. Germline CDR1 reads SNHLY; CDR2 reads FYNNEI. The CDR3 runs to 13 residues. V lost 6 bases and J lost 3, with 11 bases in between. CDR3 nucleotide sequence: TGTGCCAGCAGGGACTCGAGGGACACTGAAGCTTTCTTT. Amino acids: CASRDSRDTEAFF. Drawing the rest from reference TRBV2 and TRBJ1-1, the complete variable domain is EPEVTQTPSHQVTQMGQEVILRCVPISNHLYFYWYRQILGQKVEFLVSFYNNEISEKSEIFDDQFSVERPDGSNFTLKIRSTKLEDSAMYFCASRDSRDTEAFFGQGTRLTVV.

The V gene is TRBV12-3 or TRBV12-4, the J gene TRBJ2-3; a weak D match, TRBD2 (5 bases). This CDR3 is 12 amino acids long. Trimming took 7 bases from V and 8 from J, leaving 13 bases between them. The CDR3, as DNA: TGTGCCAGCACGGGGAGAGAGACTACGCAGTATTTT. It encodes CASTGRETTQYF.

V and J are TRBV5-4 and TRBJ2-2, with 10 bases identical to TRBD1. The CDR3 covers 16 residues. V lost 4 bases and J lost 5; bases outside the gene matches: 8. Germline values: CDR1 SGHNT, CDR2 YYREEE (reference sequence). The CDR3 DNA sequence: TGTGCCAGCAGCCCTGGGACAGGGGAATGGACCGGGGAGCTGTTTTTT. Its translation is CASSPGTGEWTGELFF.

The chain joins TRBV19 to TRBJ2-7; 8 bases agree with TRBD1. The CDR3 has 16 amino acids. Germline CDR1 reads LNHDA; CDR2 reads SQIVND (reference sequence). V shed 5 bases, J shed 1 base, and the junction held 10 bases outside the gene matches. CDR3 in DNA: TGTGCCAGTAGTCCGGAGGGACAGGAGAGATCCTACGAGCAGTACTTC. Its protein is CASSPEGQERSYEQYF.

The V call is TRBV10-3, the J call TRBJ2-1; D gene unclear. V was clipped by 5 bases and J by 10 bases, with 12 bases between them. Germline V gene sequence: CDR1 ENHRY, CDR2 SYGVKD. The CDR3 runs to 12 residues. The CDR3 is CAISPPSLEQFF. CDR3 nucleotide sequence: TGTGCCATCAGTCCACCGAGCCTCGAGCAGTTCTTC.

The sample holds one count of this clone. The chain's CDR3 is CACAPDDGNTIYF. The CDR3 DNA is TGTGCCTGTGCGCCTGATGATGGAAACACCATATATTTT. The rearrangement uses TRBV30 and TRBJ1-3, with D hard to call. The CDR3 covers 13 residues. The germline gives CDR1 GTSNPN, CDR2 SVGIG (reference sequence). V was cut by 6 bases and J by 3 bases, with 12 bases left in between.

The V and J genes are TRBV27 and TRBJ2-3; possibly TRBD2 for D (6 bases). The CDR3 length is 18 residues. The germline V gene encodes CDR1 MNHEY and CDR2 SMNVEV (reference sequence). The ends were cut back, 1 base at V and 5 bases at J, with 22 bases in the middle. The CDR3 is CASSLYPSGAGIGDTQYF. The CDR3 nucleotides read TGTGCCAGCAGTTTATACCCCTCGGGCGCGGGGATAGGAGATACGCAGTATTTT.

V gene TRBV2 combines with J gene TRBJ2-3; D possibly corresponds to TRBD2 (6 bases). The length of the CDR3 is 15 residues. V shed 5 bases and J shed 2 bases, with 14 bases lying between them. Germline V CDR1 and CDR2: SNHLY, FYNNEI. The CDR3 here is CASSTLASNTDTQYF. For the CDR3, the DNA is TGTGCCAGCAGTACCCTAGCGTCGAACACAGATACGCAGTATTTT.

The chain uses TRBV7-2 and TRBJ1-1; D call uncertain. CDR1 is SGHTA and CDR2 is FQGNSA in the germline V gene. The CDR3 is 13 amino acids. V shed 9 bases and J shed 3 bases, with 14 bases lying between them. In nucleotides, the CDR3 is TGTGCCAGTTTACTAGGGTCTGACACTGAAGCTTTCTTT. Amino acid sequence: CASLLGSDTEAFF.